This T cell receptor beta chain was retrieved from a study of STAT5B mutations in CD4+ large granular lymphocyte leukemia. Some clones are missing from TCRdb's copy, which holds only in-frame ones; the method was immunoSEQ multiplex PCR. The sample shows around 38,000 clones, about 90% of them seen only once. There are 15 residues in the CDR3. With V trimmed by 4 bases and J by 4 bases, 8 bases remained unmatched. Germline CDR1 is SEHNR and CDR2 is FQNEAQ (reference sequence). The clonotype originates from a human donor in good health. The sample was CD4+ T cells from blood buffy coats. This chain uses TRBV7-9 with TRBJ2-7, with TRBD1 matching over 9 bases. The CDR3: CASSSNTGGPYEQYF. CDR3 coding DNA: TGTGCCAGCAGCTCAAACACAGGGGGCCCATACGAGCAGTACTTC.